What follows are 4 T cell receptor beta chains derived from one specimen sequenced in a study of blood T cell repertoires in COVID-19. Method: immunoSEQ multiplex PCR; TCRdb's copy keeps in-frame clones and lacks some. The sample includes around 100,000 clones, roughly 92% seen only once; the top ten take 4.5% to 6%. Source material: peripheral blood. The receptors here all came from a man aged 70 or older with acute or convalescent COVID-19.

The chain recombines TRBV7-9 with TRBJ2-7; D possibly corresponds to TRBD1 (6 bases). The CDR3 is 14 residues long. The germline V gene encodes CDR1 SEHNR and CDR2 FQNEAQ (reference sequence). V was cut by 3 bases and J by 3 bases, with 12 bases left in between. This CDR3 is CASSFRGHNYEQYF. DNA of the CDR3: TGTGCCAGCAGCTTTCGGGGACATAACTACGAGCAGTACTTC.

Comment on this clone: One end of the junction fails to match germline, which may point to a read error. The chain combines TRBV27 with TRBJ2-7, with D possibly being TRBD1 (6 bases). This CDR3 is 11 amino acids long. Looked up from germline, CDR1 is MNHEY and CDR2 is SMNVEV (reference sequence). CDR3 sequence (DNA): TGTGCCAGCAGTTATGGACAGAAGGTTCACTTC. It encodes CASSYGQKVHF.

DNA of the CDR3: TGTGCCAGCAGCTTACTAGCGGGAGGGAACACCGGGGAGCTGTTTTTT. Translating it yields CASSLLAGGNTGELFF. The chain is built from TRBV7-6 and TRBJ2-2; TRBD2 aligns across 11 bases. Germline V gives CDR1 SGHVS, CDR2 FNYEAQ. The CDR3 sequence is 16 residues long. The V and J ends lost 2 bases and 1 base, in that order; junction bases with no gene match: 0.

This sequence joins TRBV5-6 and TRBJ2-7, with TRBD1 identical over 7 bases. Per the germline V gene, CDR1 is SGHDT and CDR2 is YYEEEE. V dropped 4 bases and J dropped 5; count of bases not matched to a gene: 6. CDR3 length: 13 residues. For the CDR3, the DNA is TGTGCCAGCAGCCTAGGGGGCCCCAACGAGCAGTACTTC. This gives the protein CASSLGGPNEQYF. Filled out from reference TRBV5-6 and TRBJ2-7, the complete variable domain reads DAGVTQSPTHLIKTRGQQVTLRCSPKSGHDTVSWYQQALGQGPQFIFQYYEEEERQRGNFPDRFSGHQFPNYSSELNVNALLLGDSALYLCASSLGGPNEQYFGPGTRLTVT.